The clone carrying this T cell receptor (beta chain) was counted a few times. The final CDR3 position lacks the conserved phenylalanine or tryptophan, pointing to a likely read error. The sample comes from a study of blood T cells in healthy people across ages. Together with a sample-barcoded 5' primer, a J-beta primer mix was included in a second PCR lasting about 6 to 12 cycles. TCRdb independently ran MiXCR on the 5' RACE reads; one entry per CDR3 protein. Of hundreds of thousands of distinct CDR3 sequences in the sample, roughly 25% are singletons; the top ten hold 9% to 9.5%. The J segment lost 4 bases and the V segment lost 1 base, leaving 3 bases of the junction unmatched. Germline-derived CDR1 and CDR2 are SEHNR and FQNEAQ (reference sequence). The CDR3 runs to 14 residues. These data also featured in a second study, about T cells of mothers and their children.

The chain recombines TRBV7-9 with TRBJ1-1; 7 bases are shared with TRBD1. Sequences were obtained from blood. The clonotype comes from a boy younger than 18 in good health. The CDR3 nucleotides read TGTGCCAGCAGCTTAGAGTCAGGGGGCACTGAAGCTTTCCTT. This sequence encodes CASSLESGGTEAFL.